A single TCR beta chain is shown here with its context. The data were obtained in a study of T cell responses to AZD1222 COVID-19 vaccine. Produced via immunoSEQ multiplex PCR; TCRdb's table is partial and in-frame only. The sample lists about 150,000 clones, approximately 90% occurring once. The germline V and J ends were trimmed by 3 bases and 4 bases, with 9 bases remaining between them. CDR1 is DFQATT, CDR2 SNEGSKA, per germline (reference sequence). The CDR3 is 12 amino acids. The starting material was peripheral blood, obtained on day 0 of AZD1222 vaccination. The V call is TRBV20-1, the J call TRBJ1-2, with TRBD1 as a possible D gene (6 bases). The sequence was obtained from an adult in good health. CDR3 protein: CSASQGTYGYTF. CDR3 DNA: TGCAGTGCTAGTCAGGGGACCTATGGCTACACCTTC.